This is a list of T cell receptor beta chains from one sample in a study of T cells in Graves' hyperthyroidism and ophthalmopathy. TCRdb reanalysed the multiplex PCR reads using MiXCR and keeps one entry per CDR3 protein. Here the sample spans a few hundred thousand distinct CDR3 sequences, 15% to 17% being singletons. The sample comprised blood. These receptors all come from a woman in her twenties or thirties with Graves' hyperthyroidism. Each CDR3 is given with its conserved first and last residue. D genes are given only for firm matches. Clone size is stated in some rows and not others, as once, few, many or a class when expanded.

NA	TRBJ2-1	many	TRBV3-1	CASSQDGGTGYNEQFF	TGTGCCAGCAGCCAAGATGGTGGGACGGGTTACAATGAGCAGTTCTTC
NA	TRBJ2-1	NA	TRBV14	CASSHKGSWPYNEQFF	TGTGCCAGCAGCCACAAAGGTTCGTGGCCCTACAATGAGCAGTTCTTC
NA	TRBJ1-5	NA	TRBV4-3	CASSLGPHSNQPQHF	TGCGCCAGCAGCCTCGGGCCCCATAGCAATCAGCCCCAGCATTTT
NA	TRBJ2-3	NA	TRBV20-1	CSARDMGPASTDTQYF	TGCAGTGCTAGAGATATGGGCCCTGCAAGCACAGATACGCAGTATTTT
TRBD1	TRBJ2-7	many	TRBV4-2	CASSPGRQGEGEQYF	TGTGCCAGCAGCCCCGGCCGGCAGGGGGAAGGCGAGCAGTACTTC
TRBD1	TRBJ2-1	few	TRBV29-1	CSVDGGQGTYNEQFF	TGCAGCGTTGATGGTGGACAGGGTACATACAATGAGCAGTTCTTC
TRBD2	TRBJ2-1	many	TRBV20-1	CSARRTSGRSGYNEQFF	TGCAGTGCTAGAAGGACTAGCGGGAGGTCGGGCTACAATGAGCAGTTCTTC
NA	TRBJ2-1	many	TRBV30	CAWSVPPLYNEQFF	TGTGCCTGGAGTGTACCTCCCCTCTACAATGAGCAGTTCTTC
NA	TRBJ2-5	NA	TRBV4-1	CASSQERGGSETQYF	TGCGCCAGCAGCCAAGAGCGGGGCGGGTCGGAGACCCAGTACTTC
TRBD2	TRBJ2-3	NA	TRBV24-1	CATKTSGNTDTQYF	TGTGCCACCAAGACTAGCGGGAACACAGATACGCAGTATTTT
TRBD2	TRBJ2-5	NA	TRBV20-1	CSAREGTSGSFETQYF	TGCAGTGCTAGGGAGGGGACTAGCGGGAGTTTCGAGACCCAGTACTTC
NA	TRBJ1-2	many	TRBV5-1	CASSSDAKMEDYGYTF	TGCGCCAGCAGCTCGGATGCCAAGATGGAAGACTATGGCTACACCTTC
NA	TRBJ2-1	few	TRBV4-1	CASSQDGLATYNEQFF	TGCGCCAGCAGCCAAGACGGGCTAGCGACCTACAATGAGCAGTTCTTC
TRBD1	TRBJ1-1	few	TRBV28	CASSSRTGKNTEAFF	TGTGCCAGCAGTTCCCGGACAGGGAAGAACACTGAAGCTTTCTTT
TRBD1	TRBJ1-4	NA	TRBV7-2	CASSRQGSREKLFF	TGTGCCAGCAGCAGACAGGGTTCCCGTGAAAAACTGTTTTTT
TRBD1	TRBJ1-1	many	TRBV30	CAWIRTGNTEAFF	TGTGCCTGGATCCGGACAGGGAACACTGAAGCTTTCTTT
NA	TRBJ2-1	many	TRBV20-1	CSASRASPYNEQFF	TGCAGTGCTAGTAGGGCTAGCCCTTACAATGAGCAGTTCTTC
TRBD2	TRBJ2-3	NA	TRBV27	CASSPGSAGSTDTQYF	TGTGCCAGCAGTCCGGGATCAGCGGGAAGCACAGATACGCAGTATTTT
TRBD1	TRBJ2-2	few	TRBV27	CASSLPGDRAEDGLFGELFF	TGTGCCAGCAGTTTACCCGGGGACAGGGCAGAAGATGGTCTATTCGGGGAGCTGTTTTTT
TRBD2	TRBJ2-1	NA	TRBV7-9	CASSFSGRSYNEQFF	TGTGCCAGCAGCTTTAGCGGGAGGTCCTACAATGAGCAGTTCTTC